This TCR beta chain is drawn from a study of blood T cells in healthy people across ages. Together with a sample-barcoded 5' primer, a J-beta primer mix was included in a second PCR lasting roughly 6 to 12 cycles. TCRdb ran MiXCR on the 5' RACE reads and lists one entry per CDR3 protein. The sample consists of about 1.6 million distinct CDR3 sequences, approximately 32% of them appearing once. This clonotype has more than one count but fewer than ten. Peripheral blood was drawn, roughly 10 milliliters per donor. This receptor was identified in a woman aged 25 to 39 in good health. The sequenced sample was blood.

This CDR3 reads CASSLRGPISNQPQHF. Here the CDR3 DNA reads TGTGCCAGCAGTTTAAGGGGGCCGATTAGCAATCAGCCCCAGCATTTT. V gene TRBV27 combines with J gene TRBJ1-5; 7 bases agree with TRBD1. Germline-derived CDR1 and CDR2 are MNHEY and SMNVEV (reference sequence). CDR3 length: 16 amino acids. J lost 0 bases, V lost 2 bases, and 4 bases had no gene match.